This note documents a single T cell receptor beta chain sequence. The antigen is undetermined. Template switching by 5'RACE produced TCR cDNA, adding a universal primer site and UMIs. MiXCR was run by TCRdb on the 5' RACE reads, yielding one entry per CDR3 protein. This sample has more than 350,000 distinct CDR3 sequences, with around a tenth found just once. These data are taken from a study of T cells after yellow fever vaccination. Study-wide findings and caveats: Peaking faster, on day 5 versus 15, the secondary response was nonetheless weaker. Repertoires obtained by FACS sorting could include abundant clonotypes that entered as contaminants from the bulk population. Post-booster reappearance was seen for most primary-vaccination clones (nearly 97% CD4, about 90% CD8).

The V gene's germline CDR1 is DFQATT and CDR2 SNEGSKA (reference sequence). V gave up 6 bases and J gave up 5 bases, with 16 bases separating them. CDR3 length: 14 residues. This chain links TRBV20-1 with TRBJ2-2; D is ambiguous. The sequences come from PBMCs, collected on the day of the first yellow fever vaccination. The receptor was derived from a man in his late teens or twenties who received the YFV17D yellow fever vaccine. The CDR3 nucleotides are TGCAGTGCCCGCTCCGAGACCCGAACCGGGGAGCTGTTTTTT. Its translation: CSARSETRTGELFF.